Described below is a single T cell receptor beta chain sequence and its context. Its antigen remains unknown. A 1 in 200,000 to 1 in 1 million T cell depth was the sequencing target. Some clones are missing from TCRdb's copy, which holds only in-frame ones; the method was immunoSEQ multiplex PCR. The table has around 92,000 clones, roughly 80% seen once. This sample stems from a study of cytotoxic CD8 clonotypes in ibrutinib-treated CLL. Study-wide background: Complete response was seen in 2 patients and partial in roughly 25; roughly 12 progressed and roughly 14 stayed remitted after a median about 70 months. Findings and limits, study-wide: Clonality grew at ibrutinib response; at progression, it decreased back toward baseline.

V dropped 4 bases and J dropped 5; count of bases not matched to a gene: 8. This CDR3 has 15 residues. Germline assignment: CDR1 LGHNA and CDR2 YSLEER. The J gene is TRBJ2-5, the V gene TRBV4-3, with 9 bases aligning to TRBD1. Source: PBMCs, taken after 24 months of ibrutinib treatment. The sequence was collected from a human donor with chronic lymphocytic leukemia. CDR3 bases: TGCGCCAGCAGCCGCGACAGGGGGGAGGTGGAGACCCAGTACTTC. It codes for CASSRDRGEVETQYF.